Listed here is a single TCR beta chain. The antigen is undetermined. CDR1 and CDR2 from the germline V gene are ENHRY and SYGVKD. The V gene lost 2 bases and the J gene lost 4 bases, with 11 bases spanning the gap. This CDR3 is 14 amino acids long. The data were taken from a study of T cell responses to AZD1222 COVID-19 vaccine. The protocol was immunoSEQ multiplex PCR, while the TCRdb copy is restricted to in-frame clones and leaves out a portion. This table has roughly 130,000 clones, just under 95% appearing once. The study's findings and limits: Among those given AZD1222, only 5 to 7 were seropositive at baseline.

The V gene is TRBV10-3, the J gene TRBJ2-5; no firm D call. The clonotype comes from an adult in good health. Sample: peripheral blood, taken on day 0 of AZD1222 vaccination. CDR3 sequence: CAISENGPRETQYF. The CDR3 region has the DNA TGTGCCATCAGTGAGAACGGACCCAGAGAGACCCAGTACTTC.